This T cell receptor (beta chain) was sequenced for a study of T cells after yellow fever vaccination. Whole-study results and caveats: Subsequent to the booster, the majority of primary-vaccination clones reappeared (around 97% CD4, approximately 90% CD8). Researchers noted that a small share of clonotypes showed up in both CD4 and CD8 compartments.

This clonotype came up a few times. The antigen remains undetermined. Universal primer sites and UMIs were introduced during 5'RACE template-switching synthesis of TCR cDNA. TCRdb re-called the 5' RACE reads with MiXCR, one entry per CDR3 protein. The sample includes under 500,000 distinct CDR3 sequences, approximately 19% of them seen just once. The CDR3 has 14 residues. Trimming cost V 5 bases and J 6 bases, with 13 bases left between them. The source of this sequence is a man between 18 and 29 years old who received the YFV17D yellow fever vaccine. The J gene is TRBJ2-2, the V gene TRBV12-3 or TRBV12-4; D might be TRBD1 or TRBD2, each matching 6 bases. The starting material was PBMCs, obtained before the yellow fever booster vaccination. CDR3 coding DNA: TGTGCCAGCAGTGTGTGGGGGGCCCCCGGGGAGCTGTTTTTT. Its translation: CASSVWGAPGELFF.